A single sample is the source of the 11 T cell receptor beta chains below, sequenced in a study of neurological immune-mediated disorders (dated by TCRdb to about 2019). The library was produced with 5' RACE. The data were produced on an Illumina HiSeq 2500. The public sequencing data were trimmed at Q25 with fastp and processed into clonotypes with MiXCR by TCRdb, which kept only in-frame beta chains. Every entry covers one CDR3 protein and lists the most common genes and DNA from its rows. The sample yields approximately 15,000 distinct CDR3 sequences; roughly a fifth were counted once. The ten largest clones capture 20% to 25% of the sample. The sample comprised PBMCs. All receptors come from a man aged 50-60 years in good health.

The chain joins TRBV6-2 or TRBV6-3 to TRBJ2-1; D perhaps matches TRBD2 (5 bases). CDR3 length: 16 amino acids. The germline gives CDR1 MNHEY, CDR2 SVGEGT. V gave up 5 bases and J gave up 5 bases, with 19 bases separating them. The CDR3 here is CASSRPWGAEHNEQFF. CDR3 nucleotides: TGTGCCAGCAGTCGCCCATGGGGAGCTGAACACAATGAGCAGTTCTTC.

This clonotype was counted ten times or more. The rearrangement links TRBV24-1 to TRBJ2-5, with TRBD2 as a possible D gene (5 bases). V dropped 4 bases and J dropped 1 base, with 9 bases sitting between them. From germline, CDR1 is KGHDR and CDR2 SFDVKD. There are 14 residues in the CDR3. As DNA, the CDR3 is TGTGCCACCAGTGAGGCCGGAGGCCAAGAGACCCAGTACTTC. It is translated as CATSEAGGQETQYF.

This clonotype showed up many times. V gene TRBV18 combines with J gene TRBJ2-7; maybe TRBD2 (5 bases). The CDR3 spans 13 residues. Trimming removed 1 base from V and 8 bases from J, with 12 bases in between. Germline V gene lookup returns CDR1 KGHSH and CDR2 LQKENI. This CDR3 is CASSPLLGNQQYF. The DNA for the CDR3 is TGTGCCAGCTCACCACTACTCGGGAATCAGCAGTACTTC.

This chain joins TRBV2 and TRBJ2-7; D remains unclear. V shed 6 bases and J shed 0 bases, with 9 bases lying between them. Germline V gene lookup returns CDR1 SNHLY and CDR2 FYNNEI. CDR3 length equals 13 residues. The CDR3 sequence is CASRNQGSYEQYF. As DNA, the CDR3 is TGTGCCAGCAGAAATCAAGGCTCCTACGAGCAGTACTTC.

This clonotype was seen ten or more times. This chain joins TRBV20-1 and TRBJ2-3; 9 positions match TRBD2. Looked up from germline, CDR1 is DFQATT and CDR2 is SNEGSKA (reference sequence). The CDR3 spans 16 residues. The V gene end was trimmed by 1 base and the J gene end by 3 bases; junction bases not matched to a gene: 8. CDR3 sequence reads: CSARAPFSGRTDTQYF. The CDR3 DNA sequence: TGCAGTGCTAGAGCCCCCTTTAGCGGGAGAACAGATACGCAGTATTTT.

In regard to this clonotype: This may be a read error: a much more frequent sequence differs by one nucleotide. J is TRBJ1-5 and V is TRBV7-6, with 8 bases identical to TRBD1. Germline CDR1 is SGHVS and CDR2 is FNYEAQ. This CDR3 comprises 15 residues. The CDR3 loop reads CASSLGTGTNQPKHF. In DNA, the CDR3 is TGTGCCAGCAGCTTAGGGACAGGGACCAATCAGCCCAAGCATTTT. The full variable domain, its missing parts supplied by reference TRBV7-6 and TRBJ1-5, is GAGVSQSPRYKVTKRGQDVALRCDPISGHVSLYWYRQALGQGPEFLTYFNYEAQQDKSGLPNDRFSAERPEGSISTLTIQRTEQRDSAMYRCASSLGTGTNQPKHFGDGTRLSIL.

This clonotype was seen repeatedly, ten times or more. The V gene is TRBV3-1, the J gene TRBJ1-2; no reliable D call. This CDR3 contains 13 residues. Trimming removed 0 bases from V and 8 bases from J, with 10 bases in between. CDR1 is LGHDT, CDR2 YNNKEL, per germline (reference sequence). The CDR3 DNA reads TGTGCCAGCAGCCAAGATAAAGGGCGCGGCTACACCTTC. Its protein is CASSQDKGRGYTF.

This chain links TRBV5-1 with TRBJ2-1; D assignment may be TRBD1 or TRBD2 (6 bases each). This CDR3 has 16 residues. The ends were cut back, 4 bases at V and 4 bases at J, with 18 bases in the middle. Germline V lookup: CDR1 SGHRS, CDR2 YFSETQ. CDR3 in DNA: TGCGCCAGCAGCACTTGGACGGGGGCGGGATACAATGAGCAGTTCTTC. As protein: CASSTWTGAGYNEQFF.

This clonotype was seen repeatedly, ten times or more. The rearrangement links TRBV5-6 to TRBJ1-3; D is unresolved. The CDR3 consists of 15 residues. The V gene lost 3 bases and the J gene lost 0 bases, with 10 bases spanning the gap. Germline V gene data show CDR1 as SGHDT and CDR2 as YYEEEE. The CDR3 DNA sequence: TGTGCCAGCAGCTCGGAGGCCTACTCTGGAAACACCATATATTTT. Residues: CASSSEAYSGNTIYF.

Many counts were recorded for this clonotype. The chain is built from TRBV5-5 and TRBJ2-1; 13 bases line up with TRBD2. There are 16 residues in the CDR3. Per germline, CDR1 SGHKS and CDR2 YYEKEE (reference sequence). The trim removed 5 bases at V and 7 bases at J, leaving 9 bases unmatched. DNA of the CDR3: TGTGCCAGCAGTTACGGACTAGCGGGAGCGCAGAATGAGCAGTTCTTC. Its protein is CASSYGLAGAQNEQFF. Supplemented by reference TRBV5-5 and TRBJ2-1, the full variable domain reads DAGVTQSPTHLIKTRGQQVTLRCSPISGHKSVSWYQQVLGQGPQFIFQYYEKEERGRGNFPDRFSARQFPNYSSELNVNALLLGDSALYLCASSYGLAGAQNEQFFGPGTRLTVL.

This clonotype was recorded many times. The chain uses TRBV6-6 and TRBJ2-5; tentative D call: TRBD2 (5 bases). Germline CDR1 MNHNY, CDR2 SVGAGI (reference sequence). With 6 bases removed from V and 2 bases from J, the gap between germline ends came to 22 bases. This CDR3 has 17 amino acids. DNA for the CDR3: TGTGCCAGCAGAAACCGAAGGACTGGGGTAGAACAAGAGACCCAGTACTTC. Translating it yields CASRNRRTGVEQETQYF.